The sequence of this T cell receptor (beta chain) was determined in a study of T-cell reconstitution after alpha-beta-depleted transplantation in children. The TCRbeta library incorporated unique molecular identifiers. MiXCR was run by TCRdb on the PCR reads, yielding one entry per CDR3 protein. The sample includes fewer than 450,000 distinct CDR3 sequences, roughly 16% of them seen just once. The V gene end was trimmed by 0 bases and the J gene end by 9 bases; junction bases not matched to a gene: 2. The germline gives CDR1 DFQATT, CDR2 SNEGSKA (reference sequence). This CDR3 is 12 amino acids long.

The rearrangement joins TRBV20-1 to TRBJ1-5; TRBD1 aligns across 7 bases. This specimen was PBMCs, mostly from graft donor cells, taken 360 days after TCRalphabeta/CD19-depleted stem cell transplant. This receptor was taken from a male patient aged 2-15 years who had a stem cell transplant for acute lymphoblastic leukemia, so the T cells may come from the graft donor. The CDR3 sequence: CSARDRGAPQHF. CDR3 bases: TGCAGTGCTAGAGACAGGGGGGCGCCCCAGCATTTT.